This TCR beta chain was obtained from a study of T cells in Graves' hyperthyroidism and ophthalmopathy. For the study at large: The authors collected peripheral blood at initial diagnosis, before any treatment.

Uncontrolled infection, other autoimmune disease, pregnancy or lactation disqualified patients from enrolment. TCR beta CDR3 regions were amplified from RNA transcripts. Using the HTBI primer set, a first-round RT-PCR was run on the TCR CDR3. TCRdb passed the multiplex PCR reads through MiXCR, listing each CDR3 protein once. The profile shows some 370,000 distinct CDR3 sequences, about a sixth of them singletons. This clonotype was found once. The CDR3 covers 14 residues. Between the trimmed V and J ends, which lost 3 bases and 6 bases, there was a span of 14 bases. Germline assignment: CDR1 MNHNS and CDR2 SASEGT.

The sequenced material came from blood. This clonotype was sampled from a woman in her twenties or thirties with Graves' hyperthyroidism that later progressed to Graves' ophthalmopathy. This chain links TRBV6-1 with TRBJ1-2; maybe TRBD1 (5 bases). The DNA for the CDR3 is TGTGCCAGCAGTGAGGGGGACGGAATAGATGGCTACACCTTC. Translation: CASSEGDGIDGYTF.